Listed here are 20 T cell receptor beta chains from one sample, sequenced in a study of T-cell reconstitution after alpha-beta-depleted transplantation in children. TCRbeta library preparation incorporated unique molecular identifiers. TCRdb re-called the PCR reads through MiXCR, storing one row per CDR3 protein. The table lists about 130,000 distinct CDR3 sequences, roughly 10% of them singletons. The material sequenced was PBMCs, mostly from graft donor cells, taken 180 days after TCRalphabeta/CD19-depleted stem cell transplant. All receptors derive from a girl in the first two years of life who had a stem cell transplant for combined immunodeficiency, so the T cells may come from the graft donor.

This sequence joins TRBV4-3 and TRBJ1-5, with D maybe TRBD1 (5 bases). The CDR3 runs to 16 residues. Trimming stripped 0 bases from V and 4 bases from J, with 13 bases between. The germline V gene has CDR1 LGHNA and CDR2 YSLEER. The CDR3 here is CASSQDLGVPNQPQHF. The CDR3 DNA is TGCGCCAGCAGCCAAGATTTGGGGGTTCCTAATCAGCCCCAGCATTTT.

The chain uses TRBV6-1 and TRBJ1-5, with 7 bases matching TRBD1. Per germline, CDR1 MNHNS and CDR2 SASEGT. J gave up 3 bases and V 6 bases, and 2 bases lay outside the gene matches. The CDR3 has 13 residues. DNA for the CDR3: TGTGCCAGCAGGGGACAGCCCAATCAGCCCCAGCATTTT. Translated: CASRGQPNQPQHF.

The gene calls are TRBV28 and TRBJ2-3; D gene uncertain. CDR3 length: 14 residues. V was cut by 6 bases and J by 0 bases, with 10 bases left in between. CDR1 and CDR2 from the germline V gene are MDHEN and SYDVKM. CDR3 in DNA: TGTGCCAGCAGCCTACCAGTGAGCACAGATACGCAGTATTTT. It encodes CASSLPVSTDTQYF.

The chain has TRBV15 and TRBJ2-7; possibly TRBD2 for D (6 bases). This CDR3 is 14 amino acids long. V was cut by 5 bases and J by 2 bases, with 13 bases left in between. Germline V gene lookup returns CDR1 LNHNV and CDR2 YYDKDF (reference sequence). As DNA, the CDR3 is TGTGCCACCAGCCTGGAGGGTGGACCCTACGAGCAGTACTTC. This gives the protein CATSLEGGPYEQYF.

This clonotype came up a few times. The chain uses TRBV29-1 and TRBJ1-2; 7 bases are a match to TRBD1. The V gene's germline CDR1 is SQVTM and CDR2 ANQGSEA. The CDR3 runs 13 residues. Losses at the gene ends were 2 bases for V and 10 bases for J; bases not matched to a gene: 10. The CDR3 is CSVEPNRGQHYTF. In DNA, the CDR3 is TGCAGCGTTGAACCTAATAGGGGACAGCACTACACCTTC.

This clonotype was recorded a few times. The CDR3 reads CASSTRGTVSQETQYF. The CDR3 DNA is TGTGCCAGTAGCACGCGAGGGACGGTCAGCCAAGAGACCCAGTACTTC. The chain joins TRBV19 to TRBJ2-5; D tentatively fits TRBD1 or TRBD2 (5 bases each). The CDR3 runs to 16 residues. The V gene lost 6 bases and the J gene lost 1 base, with 18 bases spanning the gap. Germline lookup yields CDR1 LNHDA and CDR2 SQIVND (reference sequence).

This clonotype came up a few times. The chain is built from TRBV10-3 and TRBJ2-5; 8 nucleotides agree with TRBD1. In germline, CDR1 is ENHRY, CDR2 SYGVKD. V dropped 4 bases and J dropped 1; count of bases not matched to a gene: 5. The CDR3 extends over 15 amino acids. CDR3 in amino acids: CAISGGQVGQETQYF. In nucleotides, the CDR3 is TGTGCCATCAGTGGGGGACAGGTGGGCCAAGAGACCCAGTACTTC.

The chain recombines TRBV20-1 with TRBJ1-5, with TRBD1 identical over 10 bases. The germline gives CDR1 DFQATT, CDR2 SNEGSKA (reference sequence). CDR3 size: 18 residues. With V trimmed by 6 bases and J by 4 bases, 18 bases remained unmatched. The CDR3 here is CSARGPWTGGWFNQPQHF. DNA for the CDR3: TGCAGTGCCAGGGGGCCCTGGACAGGGGGTTGGTTTAATCAGCCCCAGCATTTT.

The DNA for the CDR3 is TGTGCCAGCAGTGAGGGGGGACTAGCGGGGGCCCCCACAGATACGCAGTATTTT. It encodes CASSEGGLAGAPTDTQYF. J is TRBJ2-3 and V is TRBV2; TRBD2 matches 14 bases. The germline gives CDR1 SNHLY, CDR2 FYNNEI. The V gene end was trimmed by 3 bases and the J gene end by 2 bases; junction bases not matched to a gene: 7. This CDR3 contains 18 residues.

This clonotype was picked up a small number of times. The chain links TRBV12-3 or TRBV12-4 to TRBJ1-2, with D perhaps TRBD1 (6 bases). The V gene lost 6 bases and the J gene lost 4 bases, with 9 bases spanning the gap. The CDR3 covers 12 residues. The CDR3 nucleotides read TGTGCCAGCAGAACAGGGACCTATGGCTACACCTTC. It yields the protein CASRTGTYGYTF.

This rearrangement joins TRBV20-1 to TRBJ2-7, with D maybe TRBD1 (5 bases). The CDR3 spans 14 residues. Germline V gene data show CDR1 as DFQATT and CDR2 as SNEGSKA (reference sequence). Trimming pared 5 bases from V and 0 bases from J, leaving 14 bases between. The CDR3 nucleotides read TGCAGTGCTTGGAACAGGCTCAGCTCCTACGAGCAGTACTTC. Translated: CSAWNRLSSYEQYF.

This clonotype has at least ten counts. The rearrangement joins TRBV7-2 to TRBJ2-1; D is undetermined. The CDR3 is made up of 12 amino acids. CDR1 and CDR2 from the germline V gene are SGHTA and FQGNSA. V was clipped by 5 bases and J by 8 bases, with 10 bases between them. The CDR3, as DNA: TGTGCCAGCAGCCCTCAGCTCTATGAGCAGTTCTTC. Encoded protein: CASSPQLYEQFF. The complete variable domain, with remaining parts taken from reference TRBV7-2 and TRBJ2-1, reads GAGVSQSPSNKVTEKGKDVELRCDPISGHTALYWYRQSLGQGLEFLIYFQGNSAPDKSGLPSDRFSAERTGGSVSTLTIQRTQQEDSAVYLCASSPQLYEQFFGPGTRLTVL.

This chain joins TRBV7-2 and TRBJ2-3; 8 positions agree with TRBD2. V shed 5 bases and J 4 bases; nucleotides not matched to a gene: 14. In germline, CDR1 is SGHTA, CDR2 FQGNSA. There are 17 residues in the CDR3. The CDR3 here is CASSPPGTGGPSDTQYF. The CDR3, as DNA: TGTGCCAGCAGCCCCCCAGGGACGGGGGGGCCATCAGATACGCAGTATTTT. The full variable domain, completed using reference TRBV7-2 and TRBJ2-3, is GAGVSQSPSNKVTEKGKDVELRCDPISGHTALYWYRQSLGQGLEFLIYFQGNSAPDKSGLPSDRFSAERTGGSVSTLTIQRTQQEDSAVYLCASSPPGTGGPSDTQYFGPGTRLTVL.

There are a few counts of this clonotype. This sequence joins TRBV29-1 and TRBJ2-1, with D maybe TRBD1 (5 bases). Trimming took 1 base from V and 6 from J, leaving 10 bases between them. This CDR3 is built from 13 residues. Per the germline V gene, CDR1 is SQVTM and CDR2 is ANQGSEA. In DNA, the CDR3 is TGCAGCGTTGAAGGACAGAATCGCAATGAGCAGTTCTTC. Residues: CSVEGQNRNEQFF.

This clonotype was counted a few times. The chain couples TRBV24-1 to TRBJ2-4; D gene unclear. The CDR3 is 14 amino acids. Germline lookup yields CDR1 KGHDR and CDR2 SFDVKD. Trimming took 2 bases from V and 8 from J, leaving 12 bases between them. The CDR3, as DNA: TGTGCCACCAGTGATTGGAGAAACGAGGACATTCAGTACTTC. Translating gives CATSDWRNEDIQYF.

This clonotype was picked up a small number of times. V is TRBV12-3 or TRBV12-4 and J is TRBJ2-1, with 12 bases fitting TRBD2. After removal of 3 bases from V and 7 bases from J, the junction contained 13 bases not matched to a gene. The CDR3 contains 18 residues. The CDR3 protein is CASSFPTSGSPWENEQFF. The DNA of the CDR3 is TGTGCCAGCAGTTTCCCGACTAGCGGGAGCCCCTGGGAGAATGAGCAGTTCTTC.

This clonotype was picked up many times. The chain uses TRBV20-1 and TRBJ2-5; 12 bases are shared with TRBD1. The CDR3 has 15 amino acids. CDR1 is DFQATT and CDR2 is SNEGSKA in the germline V gene (reference sequence). After removal of 1 base from V and 5 bases from J, the junction contained 5 bases not matched to a gene. CDR3 in amino acids: CSARGGTGGEETQYF. The CDR3 bases are TGCAGTGCTAGAGGGGGGACAGGGGGCGAGGAGACCCAGTACTTC.

This clonotype was picked up a small number of times. The V gene is TRBV11-2, the J gene TRBJ2-5, with D perhaps matching TRBD2 (6 bases). Trimming removed 5 bases at V and 5 bases at J, with 21 bases between. The germline V gene encodes CDR1 SGHAT and CDR2 FQNNGV. CDR3 length: 16 amino acids. The CDR3 is CASSPGTSPGRETQYF. The CDR3 bases are TGTGCCAGCAGCCCAGGGACTTCCCCGGGGCGGGAGACCCAGTACTTC.

Concerning this clonotype itself: One junction end does not reproduce the germline sequence, and a read error may be involved. The chain carries TRBV7-7 and TRBJ2-2, with no clear D. This CDR3 spans 13 amino acids. Germline V gene lookup returns CDR1 SSHAT and CDR2 FNYEAQ (reference sequence). CDR3 nucleotides: TGTGCTAGCAGCTCCAGTGGAGCCGGGGAGCTGTTTTTT. It yields the protein CASSSSGAGELFF. Full variable domain (remainder filled in from reference TRBV7-7 and TRBJ2-2): GAGVSQSPRYKVTKRGQDVTLRCDPISSHATLYWYQQALGQGPEFLTYFNYEAQPDKSGLPSDRFSAERPEGSISTLTIQRTEQRDSAMYRCASSSSGAGELFFGEGSRLTVL.

This clonotype was seen a handful of times. CDR3 DNA sequence: TGTGCCAGCCTTCGGACGGAGTCTAGGGGGCAGTACTTC. Protein product: CASLRTESRGQYF. V and J are TRBV5-8 and TRBJ2-7; perhaps TRBD1 as D (5 bases). This CDR3 is built from 13 residues. The V end lost 7 bases, the J end lost 9 bases, and 20 bases lay between the germline ends. Germline values: CDR1 SGHTS, CDR2 YDEGEE.